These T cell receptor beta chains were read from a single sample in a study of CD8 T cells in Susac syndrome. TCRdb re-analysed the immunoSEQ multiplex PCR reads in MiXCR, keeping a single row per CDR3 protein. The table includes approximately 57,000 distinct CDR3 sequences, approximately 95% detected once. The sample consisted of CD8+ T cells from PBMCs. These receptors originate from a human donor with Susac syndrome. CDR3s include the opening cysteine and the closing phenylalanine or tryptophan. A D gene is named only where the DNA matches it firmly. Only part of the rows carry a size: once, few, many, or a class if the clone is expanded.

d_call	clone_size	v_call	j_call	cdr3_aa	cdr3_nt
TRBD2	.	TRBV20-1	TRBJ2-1	CSARDTLAGGYNEQFF	TGCAGTGCTAGGGACACCCTAGCGGGGGGCTACAATGAGCAGTTCTTC
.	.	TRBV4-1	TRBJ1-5	CASSQEGLQQPQHF	TGCGCCAGCAGCCAAGAGGGGCTCCAGCAGCCCCAGCATTTT
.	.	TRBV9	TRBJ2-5	CASSVDQKETQYF	TGTGCCAGCAGCGTAGACCAGAAAGAGACCCAGTACTTC
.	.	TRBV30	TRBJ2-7	CAWSDGYGPSYEQYF	TGTGCCTGGAGTGATGGGTATGGGCCCTCCTACGAGCAGTACTTC
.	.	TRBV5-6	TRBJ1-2	CASSLAGADYGYTF	TGTGCCAGCAGCTTGGCCGGGGCGGACTATGGCTACACCTTC
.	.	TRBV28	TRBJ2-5	CASSLPGEETQYF	TGTGCCAGCAGTTTACCCGGGGAAGAGACCCAGTACTTC
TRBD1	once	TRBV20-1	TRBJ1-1	CSARTGGKDTEAFF	TGCAGTGCAAGGACAGGGGGGAAGGACACTGAAGCTTTCTTT
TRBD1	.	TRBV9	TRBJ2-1	CASNSVIETGSRWASYNEQFF	TGTGCCAGCAACAGCGTAATAGAGACAGGGAGTCGCTGGGCCTCCTACAATGAGCAGTTCTTC
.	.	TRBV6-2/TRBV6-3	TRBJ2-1	CASSPGGSSYNEQFF	TGTGCCAGCAGTCCTGGGGGGAGCTCCTACAATGAGCAGTTCTTC
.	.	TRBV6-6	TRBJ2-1	CASSSTDRSYNEQFF	TGTGCCAGCAGTTCCACGGACCGCTCCTACAATGAGCAGTTCTTC
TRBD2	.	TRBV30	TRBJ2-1	CAWKRGVTYNEQFF	TGTGCCTGGAAACGGGGGGTAACCTACAATGAGCAGTTCTTC